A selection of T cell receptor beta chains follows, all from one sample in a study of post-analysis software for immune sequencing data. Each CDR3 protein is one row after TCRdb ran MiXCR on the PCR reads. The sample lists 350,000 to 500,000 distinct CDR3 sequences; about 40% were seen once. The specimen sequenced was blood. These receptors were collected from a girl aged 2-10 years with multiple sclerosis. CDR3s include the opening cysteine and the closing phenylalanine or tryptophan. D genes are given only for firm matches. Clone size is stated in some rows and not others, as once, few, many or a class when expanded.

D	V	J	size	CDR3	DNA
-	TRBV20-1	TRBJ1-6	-	CSAKATPDGASPLHF	TGCAGTGCCAAAGCCACCCCAGACGGTGCCTCACCCCTCCACTTT
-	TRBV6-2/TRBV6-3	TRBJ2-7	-	CASSYRSRRDYEQYF	TGTGCCAGCAGTTATAGGAGTCGTCGGGACTACGAGCAGTACTTC
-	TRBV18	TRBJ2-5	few	CASSRGQKETQYF	TGTGCCAGCTCGCGCGGACAGAAAGAGACCCAGTACTTC
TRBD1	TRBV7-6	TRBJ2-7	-	CASSIGQGGTYEQYF	TGTGCCAGCAGCATTGGACAGGGGGGGACCTACGAGCAGTACTTC
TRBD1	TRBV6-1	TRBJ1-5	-	CASSEFGTGPYSNQPQHF	TGTGCCAGCAGTGAATTTGGGACAGGACCCTATAGCAATCAGCCCCAGCATTTT
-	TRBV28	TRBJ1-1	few	CASSLGQKNTEAFF	TGTGCCAGCAGTTTAGGACAGAAGAACACTGAAGCTTTCTTT
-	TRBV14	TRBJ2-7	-	CASSGVGGHEQYF	TGTGCCAGCAGCGGTGTAGGCGGCCACGAGCAGTACTTC
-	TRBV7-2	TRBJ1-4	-	CASSPPRGGVQKLFF	TGTGCCAGCAGCCCTCCACGAGGAGGGGTTCAAAAACTGTTTTTT
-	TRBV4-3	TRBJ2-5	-	CASSQGWRLVDETQYF	TGCGCCAGCAGCCAAGGATGGAGGTTGGTGGATGAGACCCAGTACTTC
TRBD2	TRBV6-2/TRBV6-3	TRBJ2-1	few	CASSTGLAVNNEQFF	TGTGCCAGCAGTACAGGACTAGCGGTAAACAATGAGCAGTTCTTC
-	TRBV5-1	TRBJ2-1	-	CASSSGQTYNEQFF	TGCGCCAGCAGCTCTGGACAGACCTACAATGAGCAGTTCTTC
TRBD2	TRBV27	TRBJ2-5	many	CASSLLAGEETQYF	TGTGCCAGCAGTTTACTAGCGGGGGAAGAGACCCAGTACTTC
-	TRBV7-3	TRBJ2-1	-	CASSARGVGSYNEQFF	TGTGCCAGCAGCGCCCGTGGAGTGGGCTCCTACAATGAGCAGTTCTTC
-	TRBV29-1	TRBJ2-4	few	CSVRLLAKNIQYF	TGCAGCGTACGGCTTCTAGCCAAAAACATTCAGTACTTC
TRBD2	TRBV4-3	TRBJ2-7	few	CASSQGTSGSYERYF	TGCGCCAGCAGCCAAGGGACTAGCGGCTCCTACGAGCGGTACTTC
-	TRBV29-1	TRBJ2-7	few	CSVEDPDSYEQYF	TGCAGCGTTGAAGACCCGGATTCCTACGAGCAGTACTTC
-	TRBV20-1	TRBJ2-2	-	CSARMGNTGELFF	TGCAGTGCTCGGATGGGAAACACCGGGGAGCTGTTTTTT
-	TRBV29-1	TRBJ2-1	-	CSVRDRSSYNEQFF	TGCAGCGTCCGAGACAGGAGCTCCTACAATGAGCAGTTCTTC
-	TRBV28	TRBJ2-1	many	CASSLTGNNEQFF	TGTGCCAGCAGTTTGACAGGTAACAATGAGCAGTTCTTC
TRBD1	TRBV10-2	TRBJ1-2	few	CASSEWDRRTNYGYTF	TGCGCCAGCAGTGAGTGGGACAGACGTACTAACTATGGCTACACCTTC
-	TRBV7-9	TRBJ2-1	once	CASHASAAYYNEQFF	TGTGCCAGCCATGCCTCGGCCGCTTACTACAATGAGCAGTTCTTC
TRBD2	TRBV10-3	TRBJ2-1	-	CAISESSLAGGHNEQFF	TGTGCCATCAGTGAGTCGAGCCTAGCGGGAGGCCACAATGAGCAGTTCTTC
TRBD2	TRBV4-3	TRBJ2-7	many	CASSPASGSSYEQYF	TGCGCCAGCAGCCCAGCTAGCGGGAGTAGTTACGAGCAGTACTTC
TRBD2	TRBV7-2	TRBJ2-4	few	CASSPGTSGTLAKNIQYF	TGTGCCAGCAGCCCCGGGACTAGCGGGACACTAGCCAAAAACATTCAGTACTTC
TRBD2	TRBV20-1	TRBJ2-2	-	CSATTGTSPNGERFF	TGCAGTGCCACTACCGGGACTAGCCCAAACGGGGAGCGGTTTTTT
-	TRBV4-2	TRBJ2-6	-	CASSLSSGANVRTF	TGTGCCAGCAGCCTGAGTTCTGGGGCCAACGTCCGGACTTTC
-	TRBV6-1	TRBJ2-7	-	CASSLLEQYF	TGTGCCAGCAGTCTCCTCGAGCAGTACTTC
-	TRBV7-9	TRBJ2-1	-	CASSSGGTAPYNEQFF	TGTGCCAGCAGCTCCGGGGGGACAGCGCCCTACAATGAGCAGTTCTTC
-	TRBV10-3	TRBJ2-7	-	CAIRTGATYEQYF	TGTGCCATTCGGACTGGCGCCACCTACGAGCAGTACTTC
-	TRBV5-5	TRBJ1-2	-	CASSLVGDYGYTF	TGTGCCAGCAGCTTGGTTGGGGACTATGGCTACACCTTC
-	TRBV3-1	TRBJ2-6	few	CASSQDAGANVLTF	TGTGCCAGCAGCCAAGATGCTGGGGCCAACGTCCTGACTTTC